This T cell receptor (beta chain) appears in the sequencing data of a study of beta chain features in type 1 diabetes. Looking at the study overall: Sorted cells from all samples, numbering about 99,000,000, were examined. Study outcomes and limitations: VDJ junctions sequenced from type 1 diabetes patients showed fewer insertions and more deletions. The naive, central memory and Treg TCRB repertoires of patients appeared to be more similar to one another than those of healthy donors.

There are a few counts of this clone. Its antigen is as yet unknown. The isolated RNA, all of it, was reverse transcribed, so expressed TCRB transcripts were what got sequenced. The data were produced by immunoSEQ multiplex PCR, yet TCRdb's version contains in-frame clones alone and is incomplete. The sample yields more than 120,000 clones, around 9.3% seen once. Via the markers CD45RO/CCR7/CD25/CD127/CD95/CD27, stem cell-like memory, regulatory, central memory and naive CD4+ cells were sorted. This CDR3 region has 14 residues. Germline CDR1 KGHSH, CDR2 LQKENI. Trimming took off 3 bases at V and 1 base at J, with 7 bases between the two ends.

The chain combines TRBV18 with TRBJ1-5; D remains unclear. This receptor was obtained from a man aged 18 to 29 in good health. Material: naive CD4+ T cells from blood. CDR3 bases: TGTGCCAGCTCACCCGGGGAGAGCAATCAGCCCCAGCATTTT. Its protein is CASSPGESNQPQHF.